A selection of T cell receptor beta chains follows, all from one sample in a study. TCRdb reprocessed the 5' RACE reads with MiXCR, giving one entry per CDR3 protein. The sample includes roughly 11,000 distinct CDR3 sequences, about a quarter seen only once; the top ten take under 3.5%. Sequencing was done on a sample of Tregs sorted from a lymph node. These receptors were obtained from a female donor with breast cancer. Both conserved end residues are part of each CDR3. D genes are given only for firm matches. Only part of the rows carry a size: once, few, many, or a class if the clone is expanded.

>TRBJ2-1|.|.|TRBV12-3/TRBV12-4
CASTFGGPYNEQFF
TGTGCCAGCACCTTCGGGGGGCCCTACAATGAGCAGTTCTTC
>TRBJ1-1|.|medium-sized|TRBV19
CATTRWGDAFF
TGTGCCACTACCCGGTGGGGGGATGCTTTCTTT
>TRBJ1-2|.|medium-sized|TRBV7-4
CASSAPGWAWPF
TGTGCCAGCAGCGCGCCGGGTTGGGCGTGGCCATTC
>TRBJ2-3|.|once|TRBV20-1
CSASVRGDTQYF
TGCAGTGCTAGCGTCCGTGGAGATACGCAGTATTTT
>TRBJ2-5|.|.|TRBV20-1
CSASPPGSGTQYF
TGCAGTGCTAGTCCCCCCGGGTCAGGGACCCAGTACTTC
>TRBJ2-4|TRBD2|medium-sized|TRBV10-3
CAISERTSGKNIQYF
TGTGCCATCAGTGAGAGGACTAGCGGGAAAAACATTCAGTACTTC
>TRBJ1-6|TRBD1|.|TRBV5-6
CASSFGQGSYSPLHF
TGTGCCAGCAGCTTCGGACAGGGATCGTACTCACCCCTCCACTTT
>TRBJ1-2|.|.|TRBV4-1
CASSGDMGYGYTF
TGCGCCAGCAGCGGAGATATGGGGTATGGCTACACCTTC
>TRBJ1-1|.|.|TRBV7-9
CASSSSDSMNTEAFF
TGTGCCAGCAGCTCCTCAGACAGCATGAACACTGAAGCTTTCTTT
>TRBJ1-5|.|.|TRBV12-3/TRBV12-4
CASSLGAGDQPQHF
TGTGCCAGCAGTTTAGGGGCCGGCGATCAGCCCCAGCATTTT
>TRBJ2-7|.|medium-sized|TRBV20-1
CSARFLTESGLYEQYF
TGCAGTGCTAGATTCCTAACTGAGTCCGGACTCTACGAGCAGTACTTC
>TRBJ2-3|TRBD2|medium-sized|TRBV4-1
CASSRTSGGTDTQYF
TGCGCCAGCAGCCGGACTAGCGGGGGGACAGATACGCAGTATTTT
>TRBJ2-1|.|many|TRBV7-6
CASSLDGRPGVNEQFF
TGTGCCAGCAGCTTAGATGGGCGCCCGGGGGTCAATGAGCAGTTCTTC
>TRBJ2-7|TRBD2|many|TRBV2
CASSDMGLAAYEQYF
TGTGCCAGCAGTGATATGGGACTAGCGGCTTACGAGCAGTACTTC
>TRBJ1-1|.|many|TRBV27
CASSLRLNTEAFF
TGTGCCAGCAGTTTAAGGTTGAACACTGAAGCTTTCTTT
>TRBJ1-2|.|many|TRBV12-3/TRBV12-4
CASSPGLLYGYTF
TGTGCCAGCAGTCCCGGGCTTCTATATGGCTACACCTTC